What follows are 17 T cell receptor beta chains derived from one specimen sequenced in a study of blood T cell repertoires in COVID-19 (dated by TCRdb to about 2020). Libraries were prepared through the immunoSEQ multiplex PCR assay. This is the immuneACCESS table as TCRdb keeps it, with only in-frame sequences that have V and J called. A part of the clones is gone; compared with another copy, unresolved V genes explain less than half, and the rest is unexplained. Here the sample has about 78,000 clones; 86% occur a single time. Clones ranked in the top ten supply 4.5% to 6% of the sample. Input material: peripheral blood. These receptors came from a man aged 45-65 years with active or convalescent COVID-19.

J is TRBJ1-4 and V is TRBV5-1, with D hard to call. Germline CDR1 and CDR2: SGHRS and YFSETQ. Deletions cut 4 bases from V and 5 bases from J, with 12 bases between. This CDR3 comprises 14 residues. CDR3 nucleotides: TGCGCCAGCAGCAAAACGGGGTTCAATGAAAAACTGTTTTTT. This translates into CASSKTGFNEKLFF.

This rearrangement joins TRBV12-5 to TRBJ1-6, with D possibly matching TRBD1 (6 bases). CDR1 is LGHNT and CDR2 is FRNRAP in the germline V gene. The V gene lost 0 bases and the J gene lost 6 bases, with 18 bases spanning the gap. The CDR3 consists of 18 residues. CDR3 DNA: TGTGCTAGTGGTTTGGTTCGGGGAGACAGGTCCCTTAATTCACCCCTCCACTTT. Translating gives CASGLVRGDRSLNSPLHF.

This clone was counted only a few times. The gene calls are TRBV27 and TRBJ1-4, with D possibly TRBD1 on 6 matching bases. CDR1 is MNHEY and CDR2 is SMNVEV in the germline V gene (reference sequence). V gave up 4 bases and J gave up 4 bases, with 16 bases separating them. This CDR3 is 16 amino acids long. CDR3 sequence reads: CASSSSTGRINEKLFF. In DNA form, the CDR3 reads TGTGCCAGCAGTTCCTCGACAGGTAGAATTAATGAAAAACTGTTTTTT. Full variable domain (rest looked up from reference TRBV27 and TRBJ1-4): EAQVTQNPRYLITVTGKKLTVTCSQNMNHEYMSWYRQDPGLGLRQIYYSMNVEVTDKGDVPEGYKVSRKEKRNFPLILESPSPNQTSLYFCASSSSTGRINEKLFFGSGTQLSVL.

V and J are TRBV15 and TRBJ2-2; TRBD2 is a possible D gene (5 bases). V dropped 8 bases and J dropped 4 bases, with 14 bases sitting between them. There are 14 residues in the CDR3. CDR1 LNHNV and CDR2 YYDKDF come from the germline V gene (reference sequence). The CDR3 here is CATGESVVTGELFF. CDR3 nucleotide sequence: TGTGCCACCGGGGAGAGCGTCGTCACCGGGGAGCTGTTTTTT.

V gene TRBV18 combines with J gene TRBJ1-3; no clear D gene. The germline CDR1 and CDR2 sequences are KGHSH and LQKENI. The length of the CDR3 is 14 residues. V lost 0 bases, J lost 4 bases, and 7 bases lay in between. DNA for the CDR3: TGTGCCAGCTCACCACCTTCCGGGGGAAACACCATATATTTT. Protein: CASSPPSGGNTIYF. Based on the CDR3 plus reference TRBV18 and TRBJ1-3, the full variable domain is NAGVMQNPRHLVRRRGQEARLRCSPMKGHSHVYWYRQLPEEGLKFMVYLQKENIIDESGMPKERFSAEFPKEGPSILRIQQVVRGDSAAYFCASSPPSGGNTIYFGEGSWLTVV.

The rearrangement links TRBV7-9 to TRBJ2-1; tentative D call: TRBD2 (6 bases). Per the germline V gene, CDR1 is SEHNR and CDR2 is FQNEAQ (reference sequence). Trimming shortened V by 2 bases and J by 0 bases, and 11 bases separated the two germline ends. The CDR3 covers 16 residues. As DNA, the CDR3 is TGTGCCAGCAGCTTACGGGACTTCAGCTCCTACAATGAGCAGTTCTTC. Translating gives CASSLRDFSSYNEQFF. The variable domain in full, completed from reference TRBV7-9 and TRBJ2-1, reads DTGVSQNPRHKITKRGQNVTFRCDPISEHNRLYWYRQTLGQGPEFLTYFQNEAQLEKSRLLSDRFSAERPKGSFSTLEIQRTEQGDSAMYLCASSLRDFSSYNEQFFGPGTRLTVL.

The genes are TRBV28 and TRBJ1-1; 8 bases map to TRBD1. The germline V gene encodes CDR1 MDHEN and CDR2 SYDVKM. With 1 base clipped from V and 4 bases from J, the junction kept 5 bases outside the gene matches. CDR3 length: 15 residues. CDR3 sequence reads: CASSLLDRVGTEAFF. CDR3 sequence (DNA): TGTGCCAGCAGTTTATTGGACAGGGTGGGCACTGAAGCTTTCTTT.

This clone was seen a single time. The chain has TRBV5-4 and TRBJ1-2; D remains ambiguous. The CDR3 is 14 residues long. The germline V and J ends were trimmed by 0 bases and 1 base, with 7 bases remaining between them. Germline CDR1 reads SGHNT; CDR2 reads YYREEE (reference sequence). CDR3: CASSLDPGNYGYTF. The CDR3 DNA is TGTGCCAGCAGCTTGGACCCCGGTAACTATGGCTACACCTTC. The full variable domain, with the rest looked up from reference TRBV5-4 and TRBJ1-2, is ETGVTQSPTHLIKTRGQQVTLRCSSQSGHNTVSWYQQALGQGPQFIFQYYREEENGRGNFPPRFSGLQFPNYSSELNVNALELDDSALYLCASSLDPGNYGYTFGSGTRLTVV.

This chain connects TRBV11-3 to TRBJ2-1, with 13 bases that match TRBD2. Germline CDR1 is SGHNT and CDR2 is YENEEA. Losses at the gene ends were 5 bases for V and 0 bases for J; bases not matched to a gene: 7. This CDR3 is built from 18 residues. CDR3 coding DNA: TGTGCCAGCAGCCCGGGACTAGCGGGGCCCAGCTCCTACAATGAGCAGTTCTTC. Residues: CASSPGLAGPSSYNEQFF.

The chain couples TRBV20-1 to TRBJ2-5; TRBD2 is a possible D gene (6 bases). Trimming stripped 3 bases from V and 2 bases from J, with 10 bases between. The CDR3 length is 13 residues. CDR1 and CDR2 from the germline V gene are DFQATT and SNEGSKA (reference sequence). This CDR3 is CSASWDFQETQYF. The DNA for the CDR3 is TGCAGTGCTAGTTGGGACTTTCAAGAGACCCAGTACTTC.

There are a few counts of this clone. The genes are TRBV7-2 and TRBJ1-6; D gene unclear. Germline V gene sequence: CDR1 SGHTA, CDR2 FQGNSA. V gave up 5 bases and J gave up 0 bases, with 14 bases separating them. The CDR3 is 17 residues long. The CDR3 loop is CASSPRGVSSYNSPLHF. The CDR3, as DNA: TGTGCCAGCAGCCCCCGCGGCGTGAGCTCCTATAATTCACCCCTCCACTTT.

This clone turned up a few times. The rearrangement joins TRBV7-5 to TRBJ1-1. TRBV7-5 is listed as a pseudogene. The length of the CDR3 is 11 residues. The CDR3 sequence is CVSSGDTEAFF. The DNA of the CDR3 is TGTGTCTCCTCCGGGGACACTGAAGCTTTCTTT.

The CDR3 reads CASSLADRVSGELFF. CDR3 bases: TGTGCCAGCAGCTTGGCGGACAGGGTATCGGGGGAGCTGTTTTTT. V and J are TRBV5-4 and TRBJ2-2; the match to TRBD1 covers 8 bases. The germline V gene has CDR1 SGHNT and CDR2 YYREEE (reference sequence). V lost 0 bases to trimming and J lost 8 bases; unmatched junction nucleotides: 6. This CDR3 is 15 amino acids long.

For this clone: This CDR3 is also generated by other DNA sequences in the sample. This rearrangement joins TRBV2 to TRBJ1-6; possible D gene TRBD1, 5 bases. The germline V and J ends were trimmed by 6 bases and 7 bases, with 7 bases remaining between them. This CDR3 has 12 amino acids. Germline lookup yields CDR1 SNHLY and CDR2 FYNNEI. DNA of the CDR3: TGTGCCAGCAGCCGGGGGAATTCACCCCTCCACTTT. It translates to CASSRGNSPLHF.

The V and J genes are TRBV11-2 and TRBJ2-5, with no clear D. Deletions cut 6 bases from V and 5 bases from J, with 13 bases between. The V gene's germline CDR1 is SGHAT and CDR2 FQNNGV. CDR3 size: 13 residues. This chain's CDR3 is CASSLSRRETQYF. The CDR3 nucleotides are TGTGCCAGCAGTCTTTCCCGCCGGGAGACCCAGTACTTC.

The sample holds one count of this clone. The chain's CDR3 is CASSPGGGGAYEQFF. The DNA of the CDR3 is TGCGCCAGCAGCCCCGGGGGCGGGGGGGCCTATGAGCAGTTCTTC. J is TRBJ2-1 and V is TRBV5-1, with TRBD2 identical over 9 bases. This CDR3 region has 15 residues. CDR1 is SGHRS, CDR2 YFSETQ, per germline. Unmatched junction bases numbered 10, after V lost 4 bases and J lost 8 bases.

V and J are TRBV5-6 and TRBJ2-1; 8 positions match TRBD2. The V gene end was trimmed by 5 bases and the J gene end by 9 bases; junction bases not matched to a gene: 10. CDR3 size: 14 residues. The germline CDR1 and CDR2 sequences are SGHDT and YYEEEE. CDR3 in DNA: TGTGCCAGCAGGCTGGGACGGGGGGGCCCTGAGCAGTTCTTC. It yields the protein CASRLGRGGPEQFF.